Below are 11 T cell receptor beta chains sequenced from a single sample in a study of OX40 agonist ivuxolimab in advanced cancers. The table came from immunoSEQ multiplex PCR; TCRdb's copy has only in-frame clones and leaves some out. The sample consists of about 79,000 clones, 88% of them appearing once. Sequenced here: CD4+ or CD8+ T cells sorted from blood, sampled in a trial of the OX40 agonist ivuxolimab. Receptors originate from an adult with an advanced solid tumor such as melanoma, head and neck, liver or kidney cancer.

The chain couples TRBV7-9 to TRBJ1-2; no clear D gene. V lost 4 bases, J lost 2 bases, and 14 bases lay in between. This CDR3 contains 15 residues. Germline V gene sequence: CDR1 SEHNR, CDR2 FQNEAQ (reference sequence). The DNA of the CDR3 is TGTGCCAGCAGCTCCATGGACCGGGAAAACTATGGCTACACCTTC. This gives the protein CASSSMDRENYGYTF.

This clone appeared a single time. This sequence joins TRBV5-1 and TRBJ1-2, with D possibly matching TRBD1 (6 bases). V shed 4 bases and J shed 1 base, with 14 bases lying between them. In germline, CDR1 is SGHRS, CDR2 YFSETQ. This CDR3 has 15 residues. This CDR3 is CASSTNRDINYGYTF. The CDR3 region has the DNA TGCGCCAGCAGCACTAACAGGGATATTAACTATGGCTACACCTTC. The variable domain in full, completed from reference TRBV5-1 and TRBJ1-2, reads KAGVTQTPRYLIKTRGQQVTLSCSPISGHRSVSWYQQTPGQGLQFLFEYFSETQRNKGNFPGRFSGRQFSNSRSEMNVSTLELGDSALYLCASSTNRDINYGYTFGSGTRLTVV.

The chain employs TRBV5-1 and TRBJ2-1; 12 nucleotides agree with TRBD2. Germline V gene lookup returns CDR1 SGHRS and CDR2 YFSETQ. The CDR3 spans 17 residues. Trimming at V came to 0 bases and at J to 10 bases, leaving 11 bases not matched to a gene. The DNA for the CDR3 is TGCGCCAGCAGCTTGGCCCCGCTAGCGGGAGGGCCTAGGGAGCAGTTCTTC. This codes for CASSLAPLAGGPREQFF.

This chain connects TRBV19 to TRBJ2-2; 9 nucleotides align to TRBD1. V was clipped by 5 bases and J by 2 bases; unmatched bases: 6. CDR1 and CDR2 from the germline V gene are LNHDA and SQIVND (reference sequence). The CDR3 length is 16 residues. The CDR3 region has the DNA TGTGCCAGTAGTTCCCGGGACAGGGTAAACACCGGGGAGCTGTTTTTT. This codes for CASSSRDRVNTGELFF.

The genes are TRBV5-1 and TRBJ2-7; perhaps TRBD1 as D (6 bases). The CDR3 has 16 amino acids. Trimming pared 4 bases from V and 2 bases from J, leaving 19 bases between. In germline, CDR1 is SGHRS, CDR2 YFSETQ. The CDR3 DNA reads TGCGCCAGCAGCGCGGACGGGGACAACTCCGCCTACGAGCAGTACTTC. This sequence encodes CASSADGDNSAYEQYF.

The chain uses TRBV30 and TRBJ2-2; D is perhaps TRBD1 (6 bases). The CDR3 consists of 13 residues. Germline V gives CDR1 GTSNPN, CDR2 SVGIG (reference sequence). The V end lost 2 bases, the J end lost 5 bases, and 9 bases lay between the germline ends. This CDR3 is CAWSPQGTGELFF. DNA for the CDR3: TGTGCCTGGAGTCCGCAGGGGACCGGGGAGCTGTTTTTT.

V and J are TRBV4-1 and TRBJ2-1; possible D gene TRBD2, 6 bases. The CDR3 totals 15 residues. The V end was cut by 2 bases, the J end by 9 bases, with 17 bases between. In germline, CDR1 is MGHRA, CDR2 YSYEKL. The CDR3 region has the DNA TGCGCCAGCAGCCAATCGGGACTCTTTAAGGGTGAGCAGTTCTTC. It specifies CASSQSGLFKGEQFF.

J is TRBJ2-5 and V is TRBV5-6; D is ambiguous. From germline, CDR1 is SGHDT and CDR2 YYEEEE. V was clipped by 0 bases and J by 3 bases, with 0 bases between them. The CDR3 covers 11 residues. The CDR3: CASSLEETQYF. As DNA, the CDR3 is TGTGCCAGCAGCTTGGAAGAGACCCAGTACTTC.

The rearrangement uses TRBV5-1 and TRBJ1-2; tentatively, D is TRBD1 (6 bases). From germline, CDR1 is SGHRS and CDR2 YFSETQ. The CDR3 is made up of 16 amino acids. Trimming took off 4 bases at V and 7 bases at J, with 23 bases between the two ends. CDR3 DNA: TGCGCCAGCAGCCAGACGGGGACACGGGGGACCGGTGGCTACACCTTC. Translating gives CASSQTGTRGTGGYTF.

The chain links TRBV5-1 to TRBJ1-2, with 12 bases aligning to TRBD1. Germline CDR1 SGHRS, CDR2 YFSETQ. CDR3 length: 14 amino acids. Trimming cost V 4 bases and J 7 bases; bases outside gene matches: 5. The DNA of the CDR3 is TGCGCCAGCAGCCCGGGACAGGGGGCAGGTGGCTACACCTTC. Encoded protein: CASSPGQGAGGYTF. The variable domain in full, with the rest retrieved from reference TRBV5-1 and TRBJ1-2, is KAGVTQTPRYLIKTRGQQVTLSCSPISGHRSVSWYQQTPGQGLQFLFEYFSETQRNKGNFPGRFSGRQFSNSRSEMNVSTLELGDSALYLCASSPGQGAGGYTFGSGTRLTVV.

This clone was detected only once. The V call is TRBV6-5, the J call TRBJ2-7; 9 nucleotides match TRBD1. This CDR3 is built from 14 residues. Unmatched junction bases numbered 10, after V lost 9 bases and J lost 4 bases. Germline V gene data show CDR1 as MNHEY and CDR2 as SVGAGI. In DNA, the CDR3 is TGTGCCAGTATTTCCCGGGACAGGGTTTACGAGCAGTACTTC. Its protein product is CASISRDRVYEQYF.